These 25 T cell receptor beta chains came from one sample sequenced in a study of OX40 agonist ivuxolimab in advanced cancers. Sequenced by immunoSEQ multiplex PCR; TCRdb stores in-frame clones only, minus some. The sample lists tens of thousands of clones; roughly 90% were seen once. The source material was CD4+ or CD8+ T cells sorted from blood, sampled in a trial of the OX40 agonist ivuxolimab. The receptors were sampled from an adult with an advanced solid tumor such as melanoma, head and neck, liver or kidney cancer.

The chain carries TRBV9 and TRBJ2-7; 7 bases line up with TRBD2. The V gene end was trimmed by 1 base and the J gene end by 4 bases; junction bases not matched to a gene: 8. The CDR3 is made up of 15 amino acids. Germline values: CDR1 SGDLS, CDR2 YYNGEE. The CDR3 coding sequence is TGTGCCAGCAGCGTAACCTGGACTAGTAGTTACGAGCAGTACTTC. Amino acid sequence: CASSVTWTSSYEQYF.

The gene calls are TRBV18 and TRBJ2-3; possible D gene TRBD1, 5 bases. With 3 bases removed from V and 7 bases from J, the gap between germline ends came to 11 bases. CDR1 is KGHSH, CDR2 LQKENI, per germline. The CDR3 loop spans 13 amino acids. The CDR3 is CASSPRQGNTQYF. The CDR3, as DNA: TGTGCCAGCTCACCGCGCCAGGGAAATACGCAGTATTTT.

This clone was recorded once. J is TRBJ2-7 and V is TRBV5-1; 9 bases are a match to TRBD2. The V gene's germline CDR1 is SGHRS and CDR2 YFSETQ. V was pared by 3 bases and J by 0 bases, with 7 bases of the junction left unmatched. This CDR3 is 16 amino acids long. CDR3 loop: CASSWEAGGLSYEQYF. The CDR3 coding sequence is TGCGCCAGCAGCTGGGAAGCGGGAGGCCTCTCCTACGAGCAGTACTTC.

CDR3 bases: TGTGCCTGGAGTAAGTTGGGGGCGAGCACCGGGGAGCTGTTTTTT. Amino acid sequence: CAWSKLGASTGELFF. V usage is TRBV30 and J usage is TRBJ2-2; tentatively, D is TRBD1 (6 bases). The CDR3 is made up of 15 amino acids. Germline-derived CDR1 and CDR2 are GTSNPN and SVGIG (reference sequence). V lost 2 bases and J lost 4, with 14 bases in between.

This CDR3 is CASSPPQGDAFF. The CDR3 DNA reads as TGTGCCAGCTCACCGCCACAGGGTGACGCTTTCTTT. The V and J genes are TRBV18 and TRBJ1-1; tentative D call: TRBD1 (6 bases). Germline CDR1 KGHSH, CDR2 LQKENI. V was shortened by 3 bases and J by 11 bases, with 13 bases between the two germline ends. The CDR3 is 12 residues long. Filled out from reference TRBV18 and TRBJ1-1, the complete variable domain reads NAGVMQNPRHLVRRRGQEARLRCSPMKGHSHVYWYRQLPEEGLKFMVYLQKENIIDESGMPKERFSAEFPKEGPSILRIQQVVRGDSAAYFCASSPPQGDAFFGQGTRLTVV.

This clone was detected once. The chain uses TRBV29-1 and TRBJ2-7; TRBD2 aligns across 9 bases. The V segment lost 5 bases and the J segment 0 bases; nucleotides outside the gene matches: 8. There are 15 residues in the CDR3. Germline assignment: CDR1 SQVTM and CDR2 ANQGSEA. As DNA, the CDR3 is TGCAGCGTTTCCAAGCGGGGGGATTACTCCTACGAGCAGTACTTC. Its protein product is CSVSKRGDYSYEQYF.

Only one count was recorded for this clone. The CDR3 DNA is TGTGCCAGCAGTGACTACAGGGGACAAAAAGAGACCCAGTACTTC. Amino acid sequence: CASSDYRGQKETQYF. The genes are TRBV25-1 and TRBJ2-5, with 7 bases identical to TRBD1. CDR3 length equals 15 residues. Germline V gene lookup returns CDR1 MGHDK and CDR2 SYGVNS. Unmatched junction bases numbered 7, after V lost 3 bases and J lost 3 bases.

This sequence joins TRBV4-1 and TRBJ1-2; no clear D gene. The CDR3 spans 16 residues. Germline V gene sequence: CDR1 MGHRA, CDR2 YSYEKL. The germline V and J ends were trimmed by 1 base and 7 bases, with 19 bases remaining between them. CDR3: CASSQGQASGFSGYTF. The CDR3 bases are TGCGCCAGCAGCCAAGGGCAGGCCTCCGGGTTCTCTGGCTACACCTTC.

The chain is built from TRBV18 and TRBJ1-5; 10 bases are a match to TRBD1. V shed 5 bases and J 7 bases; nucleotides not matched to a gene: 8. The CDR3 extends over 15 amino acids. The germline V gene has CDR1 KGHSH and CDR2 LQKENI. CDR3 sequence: CASSGQGEVAQPQHF. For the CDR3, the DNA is TGTGCCAGCTCAGGACAGGGGGAGGTTGCCCAGCCCCAGCATTTT. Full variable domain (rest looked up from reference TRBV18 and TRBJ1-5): NAGVMQNPRHLVRRRGQEARLRCSPMKGHSHVYWYRQLPEEGLKFMVYLQKENIIDESGMPKERFSAEFPKEGPSILRIQQVVRGDSAAYFCASSGQGEVAQPQHFGDGTRLSIL.

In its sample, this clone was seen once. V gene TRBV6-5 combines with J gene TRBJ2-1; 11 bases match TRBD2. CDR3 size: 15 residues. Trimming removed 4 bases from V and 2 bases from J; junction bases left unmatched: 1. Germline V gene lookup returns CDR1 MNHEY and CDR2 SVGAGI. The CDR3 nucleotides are TGTGCCAGCAGTTCGACTAGCGGGGCCTACAATGAGCAGTTCTTC. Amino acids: CASSSTSGAYNEQFF.

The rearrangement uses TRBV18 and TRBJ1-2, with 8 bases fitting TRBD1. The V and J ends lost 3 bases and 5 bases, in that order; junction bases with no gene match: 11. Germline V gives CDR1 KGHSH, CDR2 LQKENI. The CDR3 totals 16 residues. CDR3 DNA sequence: TGTGCCAGCTCACCGGAGACAGGGGCGTCGGGTTATGGCTACACCTTC. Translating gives CASSPETGASGYGYTF.

The CDR3 nucleotides are TGTGCCAGCAGCTTGCGGCAGGGCACAGATACGCAGTATTTT. Translation: CASSLRQGTDTQYF. The rearrangement links TRBV5-5 to TRBJ2-3; D ambiguous. Trimming removed 1 base from V and 1 base from J, with 7 bases in between. The CDR3 runs to 14 residues. Germline V gene data show CDR1 as SGHKS and CDR2 as YYEKEE (reference sequence).

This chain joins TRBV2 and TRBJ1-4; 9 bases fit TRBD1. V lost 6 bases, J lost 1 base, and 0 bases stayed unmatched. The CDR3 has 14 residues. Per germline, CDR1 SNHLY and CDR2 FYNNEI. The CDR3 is CASRGQGTNEKLFF. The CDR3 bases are TGTGCCAGCAGGGGACAGGGAACTAATGAAAAACTGTTTTTT.

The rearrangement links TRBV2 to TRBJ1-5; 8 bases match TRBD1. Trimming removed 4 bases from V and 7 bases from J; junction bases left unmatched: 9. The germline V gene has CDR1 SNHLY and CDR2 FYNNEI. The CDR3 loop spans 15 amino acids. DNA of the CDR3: TGTGCCAGCAGTGGGGGGGCAGGGGGCTGGCAGCCCCAGCATTTT. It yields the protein CASSGGAGGWQPQHF.

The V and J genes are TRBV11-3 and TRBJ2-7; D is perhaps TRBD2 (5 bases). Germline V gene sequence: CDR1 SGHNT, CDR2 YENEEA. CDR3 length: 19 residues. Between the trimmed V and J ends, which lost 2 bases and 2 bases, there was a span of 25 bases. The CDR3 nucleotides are TGTGCCAGCAGCTTATTCCCCCCAGCGGTACCGTCCGTTACCTACGAGCAGTACTTC. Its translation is CASSLFPPAVPSVTYEQYF.

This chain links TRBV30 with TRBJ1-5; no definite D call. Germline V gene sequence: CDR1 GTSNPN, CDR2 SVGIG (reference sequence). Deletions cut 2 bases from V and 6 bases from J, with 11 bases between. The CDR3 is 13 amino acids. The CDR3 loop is CAWSPGVGQPQHF. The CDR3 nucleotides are TGTGCCTGGAGTCCCGGGGTTGGTCAGCCCCAGCATTTT.

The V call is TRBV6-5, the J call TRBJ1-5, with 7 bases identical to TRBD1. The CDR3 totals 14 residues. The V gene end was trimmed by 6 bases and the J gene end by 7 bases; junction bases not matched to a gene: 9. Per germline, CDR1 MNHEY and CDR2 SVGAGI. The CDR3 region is CASSLTGSLQPQHF. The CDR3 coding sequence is TGTGCCAGCAGCCTGACAGGGTCGTTGCAGCCCCAGCATTTT.

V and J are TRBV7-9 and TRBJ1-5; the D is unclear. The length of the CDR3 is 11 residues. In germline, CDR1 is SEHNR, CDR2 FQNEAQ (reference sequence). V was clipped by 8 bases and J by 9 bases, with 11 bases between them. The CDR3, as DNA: TGTGCCAGCTCGCAAAACGGGCCCCAGCATTTT. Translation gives CASSQNGPQHF.

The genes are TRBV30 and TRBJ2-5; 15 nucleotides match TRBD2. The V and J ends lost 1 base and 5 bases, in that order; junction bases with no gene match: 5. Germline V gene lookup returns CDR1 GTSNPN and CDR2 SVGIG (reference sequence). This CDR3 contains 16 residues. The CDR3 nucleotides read TGTGCCTGGAGTGACGGACTAGCGGGAGGGCTGGAGACCCAGTACTTC. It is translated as CAWSDGLAGGLETQYF.

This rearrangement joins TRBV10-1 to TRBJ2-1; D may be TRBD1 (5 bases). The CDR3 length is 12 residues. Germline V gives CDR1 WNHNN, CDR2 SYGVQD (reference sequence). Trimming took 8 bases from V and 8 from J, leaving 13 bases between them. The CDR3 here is CASSPAQDEQFF. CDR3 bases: TGCGCCAGCTCTCCGGCACAGGATGAGCAGTTCTTC.

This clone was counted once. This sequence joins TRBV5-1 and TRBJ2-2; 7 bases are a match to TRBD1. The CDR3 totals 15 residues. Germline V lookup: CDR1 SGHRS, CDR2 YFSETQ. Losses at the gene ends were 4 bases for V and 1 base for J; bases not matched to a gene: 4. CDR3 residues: CASSLRTGNTGELFF. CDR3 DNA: TGCGCCAGCAGCCTTAGGACAGGGAACACCGGGGAGCTGTTTTTT. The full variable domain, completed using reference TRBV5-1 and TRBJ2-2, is KAGVTQTPRYLIKTRGQQVTLSCSPISGHRSVSWYQQTPGQGLQFLFEYFSETQRNKGNFPGRFSGRQFSNSRSEMNVSTLELGDSALYLCASSLRTGNTGELFFGEGSRLTVL.

The CDR3 sequence is CASKGRGAKNIQYF. CDR3 sequence (DNA): TGCGCCAGCAAGGGGAGAGGAGCCAAAAACATTCAGTACTTC. The rearrangement joins TRBV10-1 to TRBJ2-4; D may be TRBD1 or TRBD2 (5 bases each). V shed 7 bases and J shed 0 bases, with 10 bases lying between them. The CDR3 runs to 14 residues. CDR1 is WNHNN and CDR2 is SYGVQD in the germline V gene (reference sequence).

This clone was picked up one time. The CDR3 spells CASSLVSGRPYEQYF. Here the CDR3 DNA reads TGCGCCAGCAGCTTGGTTAGCGGGAGACCCTACGAGCAGTACTTC. This chain joins TRBV5-1 and TRBJ2-7; 9 nucleotides match TRBD2. With V trimmed by 0 bases and J by 2 bases, 3 bases remained unmatched. Per germline, CDR1 SGHRS and CDR2 YFSETQ. The CDR3 contains 15 residues.

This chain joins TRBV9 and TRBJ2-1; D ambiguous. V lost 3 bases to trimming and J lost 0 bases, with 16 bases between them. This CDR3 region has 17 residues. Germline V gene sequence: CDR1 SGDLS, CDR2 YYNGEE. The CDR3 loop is CASSAGVGFSSYNEQFF. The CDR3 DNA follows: TGTGCCAGCAGCGCCGGAGTTGGGTTTAGCTCCTACAATGAGCAGTTCTTC. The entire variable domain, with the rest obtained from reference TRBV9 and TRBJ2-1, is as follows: DSGVTQTPKHLITATGQRVTLRCSPRSGDLSVYWYQQSLDQGLQFLIQYYNGEERAKGNILERFSAQQFPDLHSELNLSSLELGDSALYFCASSAGVGFSSYNEQFFGPGTRLTVL.

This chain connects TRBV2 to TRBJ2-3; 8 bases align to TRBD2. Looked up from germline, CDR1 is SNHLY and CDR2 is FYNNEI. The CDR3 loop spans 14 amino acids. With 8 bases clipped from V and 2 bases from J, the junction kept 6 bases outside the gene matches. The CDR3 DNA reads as TGTGCCAGCGCTTCGACTAGCGTCACAGATACGCAGTATTTT. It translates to CASASTSVTDTQYF.